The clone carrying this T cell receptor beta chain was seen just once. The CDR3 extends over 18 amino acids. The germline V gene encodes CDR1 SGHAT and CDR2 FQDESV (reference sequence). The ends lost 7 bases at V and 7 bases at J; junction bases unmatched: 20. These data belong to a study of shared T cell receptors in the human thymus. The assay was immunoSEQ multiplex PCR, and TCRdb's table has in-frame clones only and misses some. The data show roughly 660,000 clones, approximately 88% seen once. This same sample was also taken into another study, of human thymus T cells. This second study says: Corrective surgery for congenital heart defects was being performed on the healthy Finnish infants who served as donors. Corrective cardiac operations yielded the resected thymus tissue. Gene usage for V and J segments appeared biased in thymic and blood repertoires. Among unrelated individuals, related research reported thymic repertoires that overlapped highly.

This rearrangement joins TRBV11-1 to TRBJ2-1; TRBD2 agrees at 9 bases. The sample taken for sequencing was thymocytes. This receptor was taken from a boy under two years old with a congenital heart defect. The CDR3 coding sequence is TGTGCCAGCAACCATCGGGGTCCTAGCGGGATTATCTCTAATGAGCAGTTCTTC. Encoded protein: CASNHRGPSGIISNEQFF.